A selection of T cell receptor beta chains follows, all from one sample in a study of blood T cell repertoires in COVID-19. Assay used: immunoSEQ multiplex PCR; TCRdb lists only in-frame clones, some missing. The sample has about 200,000 clones; approximately 86% are singletons. Sequencing input: PBMCs or T cells enriched from blood (not recorded which). These receptors were collected from a woman between 40 and 55 years old with acute COVID-19. Both conserved end residues are part of each CDR3. A D gene is named only where the DNA matches it firmly. Size is stated for part of the rows, as once, few or many counts, or as a class when the clone is expanded.

TRBV2	TRBD2	-	TRBJ2-7	CASSESGIEQYF	TGTGCCAGCAGTGAGAGCGGGATCGAGCAGTACTTC
TRBV3-1/TRBV3-2	-	few	TRBJ1-2	CASSQEQAYGYTF	TGTGCCAGCAGCCAAGAACAGGCCTATGGCTACACCTTC
TRBV5-1	-	-	TRBJ2-7	CASSRGQSYEQYF	TGCGCCAGCAGCCGCGGCCAGTCCTACGAGCAGTACTTC
TRBV6-5	-	few	TRBJ1-1	CASSYEGNTEAFF	TGTGCCAGCAGTTACGAGGGGAACACTGAAGCTTTCTTT
TRBV7-9	-	-	TRBJ2-2	CASRYNQGSGELFF	TGTGCCAGCAGATATAATCAGGGTTCCGGGGAGCTGTTTTTT
TRBV5-1	TRBD2	-	TRBJ2-5	CASSPGTRSSSVMEAQYF	TGCGCCAGCAGCCCCGGGACTAGGAGTTCTTCGGTGATGGAGGCCCAGTACTTC
TRBV3-1/TRBV3-2	-	-	TRBJ1-1	CASSQMGGLNTEAFF	TGTGCCAGCAGCCAAATGGGAGGACTGAACACTGAAGCTTTCTTT
TRBV28	TRBD2	-	TRBJ2-7	CASSFTSGTYEQYF	TGTGCCAGCAGTTTCACTAGCGGAACCTACGAGCAGTACTTC
TRBV6-5	TRBD1	-	TRBJ2-7	CASIHWDRGGYEQYF	TGTGCCAGCATCCACTGGGACAGGGGCGGGTACGAGCAGTACTTC
TRBV20-1	-	-	TRBJ2-1	CSVVNYNEQFF	TGCAGTGTAGTTAATTACAATGAGCAGTTCTTC
TRBV14	-	-	TRBJ2-1	CASSRTRVREWGTEQFF	TGTGCCAGCAGCCGCACGCGGGTCCGGGAGTGGGGGACTGAGCAGTTCTTC
TRBV5-5	-	-	TRBJ1-3	CASSPRTTRGSGNTIYF	TGTGCCAGCAGCCCACGCACGACAAGGGGCTCTGGAAACACCATATATTTT
TRBV28	-	-	TRBJ1-4	CASSPRTAGNEKLFF	TGTGCCAGCAGTCCCCGGACAGCTGGGAATGAAAAACTGTTTTTT
TRBV7-3	TRBD1	-	TRBJ2-5	CASSPGTGGTQYF	TGTGCCAGCAGCCCCGGGACAGGGGGGACCCAGTACTTC
TRBV6-5	-	-	TRBJ2-7	CASSYVGGRGEQYF	TGTGCCAGCAGTTACGTCGGGGGGCGGGGCGAGCAGTACTTC
TRBV7-2	TRBD1	-	TRBJ1-2	CASSMTYRGEGGYTF	TGTGCCAGCAGCATGACCTACAGGGGAGAGGGTGGCTACACCTTC
TRBV28	-	-	TRBJ1-2	CASKEGRMSNYGYTF	TGTGCCAGCAAGGAGGGGCGGATGTCTAACTATGGCTACACCTTC
TRBV5-6	-	-	TRBJ2-3	CASSLGGDTQYF	TGTGCCAGCAGCTTGGGGGGCGATACGCAGTATTTT
TRBV19	-	many	TRBJ1-5	CASSPLRQERNQPQHF	TGTGCCAGTAGTCCTCTCCGACAGGAACGCAATCAGCCCCAGCATTTT
TRBV27	-	-	TRBJ2-5	CASSLSGLPFQTQYF	TGTGCCAGCAGTTTATCTGGCCTCCCCTTTCAGACCCAGTACTTC
TRBV7-8	TRBD2	-	TRBJ2-7	CASSVGPSLAVTYEQYF	TGTGCCAGCAGCGTAGGGCCGTCACTAGCGGTAACCTACGAGCAGTACTTC
TRBV6-5	TRBD1	-	TRBJ2-7	CASRADRGGTYEQYF	TGTGCCAGCAGGGCAGACAGGGGCGGCACCTACGAGCAGTACTTC
TRBV2	TRBD1	few	TRBJ1-5	CASRGTDSNQPQHF	TGTGCCAGCAGGGGGACAGATAGCAATCAGCCCCAGCATTTT
TRBV5-4	TRBD2	once	TRBJ2-5	CASSREGTPGAQYF	TGTGCCAGCAGCAGGGAGGGCACCCCGGGGGCCCAGTACTTC
TRBV25-1	TRBD1	-	TRBJ2-7	CASSVTGTATYEQYF	TGTGCCAGCAGTGTAACCGGGACAGCTACCTACGAGCAGTACTTC
TRBV6-5	-	-	TRBJ1-5	CASIRGYAVNQPQHF	TGTGCCAGCATTCGGGGGTATGCGGTCAATCAGCCCCAGCATTTT
TRBV5-1	TRBD2	-	TRBJ2-3	CASLLAGDWGTDTQYF	TGCGCCAGCTTACTAGCGGGAGATTGGGGCACAGATACGCAGTATTTT
TRBV18	-	-	TRBJ1-1	CASSPRSEWTEAFF	TGTGCCAGCTCACCACGGAGTGAATGGACTGAAGCTTTCTTT
TRBV6-4	-	-	TRBJ2-3	CASSAGTLTDTQYF	TGTGCCAGCAGTGCCGGGACTCTCACAGATACGCAGTATTTT
TRBV28	-	-	TRBJ1-6	CASSFRASQDSPLHF	TGTGCCAGCAGTTTCAGGGCTTCCCAGGATTCACCCCTCCACTTT
TRBV4-1	-	-	TRBJ1-1	CASSQAGGGAFF	TGCGCCAGCAGCCAAGCTGGTGGAGGGGCTTTCTTT
TRBV11-2	TRBD1	-	TRBJ2-1	CASSLDLRTGAYNEQFF	TGTGCCAGCAGCTTAGATCTGCGGACAGGGGCCTACAATGAGCAGTTCTTC
TRBV28	TRBD1	-	TRBJ1-5	CASSSGTGTQPQHF	TGTGCCAGCAGTTCAGGGACAGGGACCCAGCCCCAGCATTTT
TRBV5-1	-	-	TRBJ2-2	CASISGTNTGELFF	TGCGCCAGCATCTCAGGGACGAACACCGGGGAGCTGTTTTTT
TRBV11-2	TRBD2	once	TRBJ2-1	CASSLRTSGYNEQFF	TGTGCCAGCAGCTTAAGGACTAGCGGCTACAATGAGCAGTTCTTC
TRBV27	-	-	TRBJ2-7	CASSPSGPKKGYEQYF	TGTGCCAGCAGTCCCAGCGGGCCAAAAAAGGGGTACGAGCAGTACTTC
TRBV3-1/TRBV3-2	-	once	TRBJ1-5	CASSRESGPNQPQHF	TGTGCCAGCAGCCGGGAGTCAGGCCCAAATCAGCCCCAGCATTTT
TRBV7-2	-	-	TRBJ2-5	CASSLQGMGETQYF	TGTGCCAGCAGCTTACAGGGTATGGGGGAGACCCAGTACTTC
TRBV6-2/TRBV6-3	-	-	TRBJ1-5	CASSPGGGYQHF	TGTGCCAGCAGCCCGGGGGGGGGTTATCAGCATTTT
TRBV7-9	-	-	TRBJ2-1	CASSLATRVGYNEQFF	TGTGCCAGCAGCTTAGCCACCAGGGTCGGCTACAATGAGCAGTTCTTC
TRBV21-1	-	-	TRBJ2-7	CASSKSAAGRLGQAYEQYF	TGTGCCAGCAGCAAATCGGCGGCCGGCAGACTAGGTCAAGCCTACGAGCAGTACTTC
TRBV28	TRBD2	-	TRBJ2-1	CASSLPDWTSGKYNEQFF	TGTGCCAGCAGTTTACCGGATTGGACTAGCGGGAAGTACAATGAGCAGTTCTTC
TRBV7-9	-	-	TRBJ2-1	CASSSGRNEQFF	TGTGCCAGCAGTTCCGGTCGGAATGAGCAGTTCTTC
TRBV5-5	-	once	TRBJ2-7	CASSLLSGGSYEQYF	TGTGCCAGCAGCTTGTTGAGCGGAGGCTCCTACGAGCAGTACTTC
TRBV19	TRBD2	-	TRBJ2-5	CASRREGEETQYF	TGTGCCAGTAGAAGGGAGGGAGAAGAGACCCAGTACTTC
TRBV9	-	few	TRBJ1-5	CASSETPLSNQPQHF	TGTGCCAGCAGCGAAACCCCCCTGAGCAACCAGCCCCAGCATTTT
TRBV24-1	TRBD1	-	TRBJ1-5	CATSDARGVAQPQHF	TGTGCCACCAGTGATGCCAGGGGGGTCGCTCAGCCCCAGCATTTT
TRBV6-5	-	-	TRBJ2-7	CASSFRGVWHF	TGTGCCAGCAGTTTCAGGGGAGTTTGGCACTTC
TRBV27	TRBD2	-	TRBJ2-7	CASSSPGGSGTYEQYF	TGTGCCAGCAGCTCCCCCGGGGGTAGCGGGACCTACGAGCAGTACTTC
TRBV27	TRBD1	-	TRBJ1-1	CASSLWPGGNTEAFF	TGTGCCAGCAGTCTCTGGCCAGGGGGAAACACTGAAGCTTTCTTT
TRBV5-5	TRBD1	-	TRBJ2-5	CASSRDRGWETQYF	TGTGCCAGCAGCCGGGACAGGGGGTGGGAGACCCAGTACTTC
TRBV20-1	-	-	TRBJ2-1	CSAPKFGEQFF	TGCAGTGCTCCAAAGTTCGGTGAGCAGTTCTTC
TRBV12-3/TRBV12-4	TRBD1	few	TRBJ2-7	CASRSQGAHEQYF	TGTGCCAGCAGATCTCAGGGGGCCCACGAGCAGTACTTC
TRBV5-1	-	-	TRBJ2-7	CASSSMGGAKNYEQYF	TGCGCCAGCAGCTCAATGGGGGGGGCGAAGAACTACGAGCAGTACTTC
TRBV12-3/TRBV12-4	-	-	TRBJ1-3	CASREPGNTIYF	TGTGCCAGCAGGGAGCCTGGAAACACCATATATTTT